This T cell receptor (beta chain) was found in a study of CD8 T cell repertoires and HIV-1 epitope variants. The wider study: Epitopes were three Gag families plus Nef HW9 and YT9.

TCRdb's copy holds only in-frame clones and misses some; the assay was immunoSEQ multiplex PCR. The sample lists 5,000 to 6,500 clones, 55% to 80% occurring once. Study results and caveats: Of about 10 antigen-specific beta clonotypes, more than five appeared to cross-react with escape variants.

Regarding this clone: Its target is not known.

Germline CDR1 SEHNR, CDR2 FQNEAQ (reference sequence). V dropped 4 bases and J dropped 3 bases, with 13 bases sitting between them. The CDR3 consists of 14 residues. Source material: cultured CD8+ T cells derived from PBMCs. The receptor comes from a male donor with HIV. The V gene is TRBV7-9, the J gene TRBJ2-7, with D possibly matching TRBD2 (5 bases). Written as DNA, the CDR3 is TGTGCCAGCAGCTCCTCGGGATGGAACTACGAGCAGTACTTC. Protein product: CASSSSGWNYEQYF. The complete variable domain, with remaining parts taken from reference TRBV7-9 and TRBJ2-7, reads DTGVSQNPRHKITKRGQNVTFRCDPISEHNRLYWYRQTLGQGPEFLTYFQNEAQLEKSRLLSDRFSAERPKGSFSTLEIQRTEQGDSAMYLCASSSSGWNYEQYFGPGTRLTVT.